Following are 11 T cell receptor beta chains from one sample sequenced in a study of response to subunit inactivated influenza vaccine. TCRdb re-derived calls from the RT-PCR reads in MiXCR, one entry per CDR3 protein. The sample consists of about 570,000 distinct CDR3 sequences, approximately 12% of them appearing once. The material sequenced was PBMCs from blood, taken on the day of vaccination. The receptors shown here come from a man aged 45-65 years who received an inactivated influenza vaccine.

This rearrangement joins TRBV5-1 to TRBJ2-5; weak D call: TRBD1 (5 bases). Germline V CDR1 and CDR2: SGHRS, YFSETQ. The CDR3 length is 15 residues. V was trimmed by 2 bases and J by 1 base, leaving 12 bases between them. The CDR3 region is CASSFTTATQETQYF. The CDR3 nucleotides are TGCGCCAGCAGCTTCACGACAGCCACCCAAGAGACCCAGTACTTC.

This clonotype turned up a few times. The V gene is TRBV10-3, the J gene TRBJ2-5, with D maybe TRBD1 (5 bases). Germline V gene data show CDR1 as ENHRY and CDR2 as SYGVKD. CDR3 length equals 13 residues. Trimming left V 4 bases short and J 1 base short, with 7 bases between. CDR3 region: CAISGQLQETQYF. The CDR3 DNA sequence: TGTGCCATCAGTGGACAGCTCCAAGAGACCCAGTACTTC.

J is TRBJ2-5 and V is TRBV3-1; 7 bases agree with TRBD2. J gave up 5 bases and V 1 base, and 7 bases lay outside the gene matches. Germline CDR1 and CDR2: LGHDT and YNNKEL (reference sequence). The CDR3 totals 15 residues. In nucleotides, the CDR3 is TGTGCCAGCAGCCAAGTCCTCGGGAGGCTGGAGACCCAGTACTTC. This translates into CASSQVLGRLETQYF.

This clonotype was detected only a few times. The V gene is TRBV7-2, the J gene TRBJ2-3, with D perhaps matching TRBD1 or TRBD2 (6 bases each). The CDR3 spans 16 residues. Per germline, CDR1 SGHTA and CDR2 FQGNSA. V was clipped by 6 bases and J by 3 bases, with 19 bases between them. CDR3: CASRLGAGQTTDTQYF. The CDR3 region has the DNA TGTGCCAGCAGACTCGGGGCGGGACAAACTACAGATACGCAGTATTTT.

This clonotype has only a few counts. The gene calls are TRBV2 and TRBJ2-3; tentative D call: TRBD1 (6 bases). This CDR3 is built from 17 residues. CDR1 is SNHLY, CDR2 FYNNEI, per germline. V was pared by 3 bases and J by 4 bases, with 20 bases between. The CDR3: CASSDLTGEQGSDTQYF. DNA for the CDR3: TGTGCCAGCAGTGATCTCACTGGGGAACAGGGATCAGATACGCAGTATTTT.

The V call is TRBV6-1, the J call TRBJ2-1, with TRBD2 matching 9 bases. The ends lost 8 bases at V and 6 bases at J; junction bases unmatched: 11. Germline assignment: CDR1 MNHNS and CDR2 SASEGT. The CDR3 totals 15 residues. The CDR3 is CASVPDGGRGNEQFF. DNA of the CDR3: TGTGCCAGCGTCCCCGATGGCGGGAGGGGCAATGAGCAGTTCTTC.

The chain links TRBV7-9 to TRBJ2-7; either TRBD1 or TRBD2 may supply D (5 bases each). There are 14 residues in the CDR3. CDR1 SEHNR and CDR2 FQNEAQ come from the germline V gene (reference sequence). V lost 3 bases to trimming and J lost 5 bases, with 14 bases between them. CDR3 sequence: CASSFAAGSNEQYF. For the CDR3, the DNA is TGTGCCAGCAGCTTCGCGGCAGGGAGTAACGAGCAGTACTTC. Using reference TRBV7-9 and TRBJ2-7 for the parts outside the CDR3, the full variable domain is DTGVSQNPRHKITKRGQNVTFRCDPISEHNRLYWYRQTLGQGPEFLTYFQNEAQLEKSRLLSDRFSAERPKGSFSTLEIQRTEQGDSAMYLCASSFAAGSNEQYFGPGTRLTVT.

The CDR3 is CASSLSLRRQSNTGELFF. The CDR3 DNA reads as TGTGCCAGCAGCTTATCCCTACGTCGGCAGTCGAACACCGGGGAGCTGTTTTTT. The chain recombines TRBV7-2 with TRBJ2-2; D gene unclear. Trimming cost V 2 bases and J 0 bases, with 16 bases left between them. The CDR3 covers 18 residues. From germline, CDR1 is SGHTA and CDR2 FQGNSA.

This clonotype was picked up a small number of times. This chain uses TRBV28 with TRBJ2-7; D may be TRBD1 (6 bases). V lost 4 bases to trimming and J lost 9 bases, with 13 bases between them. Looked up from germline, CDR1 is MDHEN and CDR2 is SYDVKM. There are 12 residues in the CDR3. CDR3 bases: TGTGCCAGCAGTTCACAGGGTTTAGGGCAGTACTTC. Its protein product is CASSSQGLGQYF.

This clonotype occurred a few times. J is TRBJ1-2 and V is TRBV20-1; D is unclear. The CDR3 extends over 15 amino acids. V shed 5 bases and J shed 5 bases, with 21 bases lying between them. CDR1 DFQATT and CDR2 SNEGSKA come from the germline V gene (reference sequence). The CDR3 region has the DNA TGCAGTGCTTCGCGGCCGGACCGAACCATGTATGGCTACACCTTC. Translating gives CSASRPDRTMYGYTF.

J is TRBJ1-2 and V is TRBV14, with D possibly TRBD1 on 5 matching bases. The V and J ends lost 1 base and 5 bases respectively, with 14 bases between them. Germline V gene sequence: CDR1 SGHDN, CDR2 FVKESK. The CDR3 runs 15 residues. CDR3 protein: CASSQGQGSLYGYTF. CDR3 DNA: TGTGCCAGCAGCCAAGGGCAGGGAAGTCTATATGGCTACACCTTC.